The rows below give T cell receptor beta chains drawn from one sample of a study of cytomegalovirus exposure and HLA in healthy donors. This table comes from immunoSEQ multiplex PCR, and its TCRdb copy is limited to in-frame clones, with some not included. This repertoire shows 200,000 to 300,000 clones, about 85% found once; its top ten account for 0.2% to 0.25%. Sequences were obtained from PBMCs. Receptors originate from a girl aged 2 to 10 in good health and CMV-seronegative. CDR3s include the opening cysteine and the closing phenylalanine or tryptophan. The D gene is left open where the match is weak. Size tells how often a clone was seen (once, few, many) or the class of an expanded clone, and some rows leave it out.

v_gene	abundance	j_gene	d_gene	CDR3aa	CDR3nt
TRBV6-1	-	TRBJ1-3	TRBD1	CASSSDREGGNTIYF	TGTGCCAGCAGTTCTGACAGGGAAGGTGGAAACACCATATATTTT
TRBV6-6	-	TRBJ1-3	-	CASSPPGGSGNTIYF	TGTGCCAGCAGTCCGCCCGGGGGCTCTGGAAACACCATATATTTT
TRBV6-6	once	TRBJ2-7	-	CASSPSSYEQYF	TGTGCCAGCAGCCCCAGCTCCTACGAGCAGTACTTC
TRBV6-1	-	TRBJ1-5	-	CASSDSLGGNQPQHF	TGTGCCAGCAGTGACTCCTTGGGGGGGAATCAGCCCCAGCATTTT
TRBV11-2	few	TRBJ1-1	TRBD1	CASSLRTGRDTEAFF	TGTGCCAGCAGCCTCCGGACAGGGAGGGACACTGAAGCTTTCTTT
TRBV7-2	-	TRBJ2-1	TRBD2	CASSRTGLAAYNEQFF	TGTGCCAGCAGCCGAACCGGACTAGCCGCCTACAATGAGCAGTTCTTC
TRBV6-6	-	TRBJ1-2	TRBD1	CASSYSGQGRGYTF	TGTGCCAGCAGTTATTCCGGACAGGGAAGAGGCTACACCTTC
TRBV5-1	-	TRBJ2-5	TRBD2	CASSLGGRAGQETQYF	TGCGCCAGCAGCTTGGGGGGGAGGGCCGGGCAAGAGACCCAGTACTTC
TRBV11-2	-	TRBJ1-1	TRBD1	CASTPPGQGWSSAAFF	TGTGCCAGCACCCCCCCAGGACAGGGATGGAGTAGTGCGGCTTTCTTT
TRBV2	-	TRBJ2-1	-	CASSEAGPYNEQFF	TGTGCCAGCAGTGAAGCGGGGCCTTACAATGAGCAGTTCTTC
TRBV6-5	-	TRBJ2-1	TRBD2	CASSYGGSNEQFF	TGTGCCAGCAGTTACGGCGGGAGCAATGAGCAGTTCTTC
TRBV27	-	TRBJ1-2	TRBD1	CASSLTGTGGVKNYGYTF	TGTGCCAGCAGTTTAACGGGGACAGGGGGCGTGAAAAACTATGGCTACACCTTC
TRBV30	-	TRBJ2-7	TRBD2	CAWRVAGPAYEQYF	TGTGCCTGGAGGGTAGCGGGACCTGCCTACGAGCAGTACTTC
TRBV7-9	-	TRBJ2-2	-	CASSFSGSGTGELFF	TGTGCCAGCAGCTTTTCCGGGAGCGGAACCGGGGAGCTGTTTTTT
TRBV5-6	-	TRBJ1-1	-	CASSLQGTPNTEAFF	TGTGCCAGCAGTCTTCAGGGGACCCCGAACACTGAAGCTTTCTTT
TRBV6-1	-	TRBJ2-7	-	CASSVEDRYEQYF	TGTGCCAGCAGTGTGGAGGACAGATACGAGCAGTACTTC
TRBV5-1	-	TRBJ2-1	TRBD2	CASHRPPGGYNEQFF	TGCGCCAGCCACCGACCCCCGGGGGGGTACAATGAGCAGTTCTTC
TRBV11-2	-	TRBJ2-7	-	CASSLARGSYEQYF	TGTGCCAGCAGCTTAGCCAGGGGAAGCTACGAGCAGTACTTC
TRBV28	-	TRBJ1-2	-	CASTQYRDLSNYGYTF	TGTGCCAGCACCCAGTACCGGGATCTCTCTAACTATGGCTACACCTTC
TRBV6-5	few	TRBJ1-1	TRBD1	CASSHGQGVNTEAFF	TGTGCCAGCAGCCATGGACAGGGGGTGAACACTGAAGCTTTCTTT
TRBV19	-	TRBJ2-5	-	CASSNSQETQYF	TGTGCCAGTAGTAACAGTCAAGAGACCCAGTACTTC